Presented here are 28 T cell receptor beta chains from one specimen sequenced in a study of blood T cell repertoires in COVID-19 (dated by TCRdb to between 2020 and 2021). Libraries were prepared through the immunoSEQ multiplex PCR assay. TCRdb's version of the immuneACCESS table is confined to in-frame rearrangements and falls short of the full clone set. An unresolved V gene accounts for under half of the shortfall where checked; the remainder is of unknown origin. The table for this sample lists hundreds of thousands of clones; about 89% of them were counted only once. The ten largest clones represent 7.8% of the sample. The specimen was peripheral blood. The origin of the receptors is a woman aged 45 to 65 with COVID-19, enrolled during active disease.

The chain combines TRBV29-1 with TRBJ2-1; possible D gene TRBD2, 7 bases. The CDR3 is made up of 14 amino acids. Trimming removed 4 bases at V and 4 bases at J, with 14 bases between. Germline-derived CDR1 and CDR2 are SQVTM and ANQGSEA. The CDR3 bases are TGCAGCGTTGGGGAGGGGGACAAATACAATGAGCAGTTCTTC. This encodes CSVGEGDKYNEQFF.

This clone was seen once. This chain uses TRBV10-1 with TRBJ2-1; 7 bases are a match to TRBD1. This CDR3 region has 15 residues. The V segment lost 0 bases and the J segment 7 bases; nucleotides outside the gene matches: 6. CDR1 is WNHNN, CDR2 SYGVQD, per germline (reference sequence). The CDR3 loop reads CASSESLDRQNEQFF. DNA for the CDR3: TGCGCCAGCAGTGAGTCGCTGGACAGGCAAAATGAGCAGTTCTTC.

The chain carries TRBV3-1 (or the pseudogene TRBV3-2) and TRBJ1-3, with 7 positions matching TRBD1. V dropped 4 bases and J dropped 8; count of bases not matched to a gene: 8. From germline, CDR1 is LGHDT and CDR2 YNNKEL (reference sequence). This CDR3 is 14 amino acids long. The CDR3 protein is CASSRANRGDTIYF. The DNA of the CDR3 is TGTGCCAGCAGCCGAGCAAACAGGGGCGACACCATATATTTT.

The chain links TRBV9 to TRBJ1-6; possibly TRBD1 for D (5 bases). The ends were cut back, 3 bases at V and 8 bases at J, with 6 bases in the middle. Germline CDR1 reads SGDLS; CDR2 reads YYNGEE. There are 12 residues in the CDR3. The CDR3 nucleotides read TGTGCCAGCAGCGGGGACTATTCACCCCTCCACTTT. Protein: CASSGDYSPLHF.

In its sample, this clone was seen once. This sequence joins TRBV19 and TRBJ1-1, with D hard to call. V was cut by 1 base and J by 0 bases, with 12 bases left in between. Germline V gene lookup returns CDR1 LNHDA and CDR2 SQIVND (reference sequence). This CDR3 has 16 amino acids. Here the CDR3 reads CASSIGPGGLNTEAFF. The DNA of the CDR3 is TGTGCCAGTAGTATAGGACCCGGCGGGCTGAACACTGAAGCTTTCTTT.

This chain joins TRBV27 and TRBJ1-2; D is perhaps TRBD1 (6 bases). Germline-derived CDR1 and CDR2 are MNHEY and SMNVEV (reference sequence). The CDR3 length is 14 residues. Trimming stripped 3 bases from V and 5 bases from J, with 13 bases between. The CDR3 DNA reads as TGTGCCAGCAGTTTTGGCCAGGGGCAGTATGGCTACACCTTC. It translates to CASSFGQGQYGYTF.

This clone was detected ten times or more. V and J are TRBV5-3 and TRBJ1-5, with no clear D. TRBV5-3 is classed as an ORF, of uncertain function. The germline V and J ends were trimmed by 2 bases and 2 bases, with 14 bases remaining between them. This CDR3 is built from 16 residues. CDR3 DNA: TGTGCCAGAAGCTTTTATGGCAGGTGGCGCAATCAGCCCCAGCATTTT. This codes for CARSFYGRWRNQPQHF.

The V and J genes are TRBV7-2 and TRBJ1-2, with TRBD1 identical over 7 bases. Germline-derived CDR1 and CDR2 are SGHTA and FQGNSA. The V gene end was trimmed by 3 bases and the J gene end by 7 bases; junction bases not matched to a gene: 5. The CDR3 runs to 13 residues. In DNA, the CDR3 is TGTGCCAGCAGCTTCGCCAGGGGGACTGGCTACACCTTC. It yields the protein CASSFARGTGYTF.

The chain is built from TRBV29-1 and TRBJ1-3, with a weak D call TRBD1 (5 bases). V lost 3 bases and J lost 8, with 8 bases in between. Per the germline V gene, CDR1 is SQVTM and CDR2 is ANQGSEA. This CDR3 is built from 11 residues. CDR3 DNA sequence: TGCAGCGTTGAGGGGGGATACACCATATATTTT. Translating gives CSVEGGYTIYF.

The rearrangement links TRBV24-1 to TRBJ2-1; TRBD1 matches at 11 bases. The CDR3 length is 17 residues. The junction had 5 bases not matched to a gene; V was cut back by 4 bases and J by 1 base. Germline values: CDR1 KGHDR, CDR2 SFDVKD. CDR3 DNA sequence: TGTGCCACCAGTGAATCTGGGACAGGGGGGTCCTACAATGAGCAGTTCTTC. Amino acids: CATSESGTGGSYNEQFF.

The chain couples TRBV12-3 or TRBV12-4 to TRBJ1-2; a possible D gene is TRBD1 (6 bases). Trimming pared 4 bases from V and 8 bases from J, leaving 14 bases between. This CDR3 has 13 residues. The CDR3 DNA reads TGTGCCAGCAGTTCGCAGGGGCGCGGGGGCTACACCTTC. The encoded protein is CASSSQGRGGYTF.

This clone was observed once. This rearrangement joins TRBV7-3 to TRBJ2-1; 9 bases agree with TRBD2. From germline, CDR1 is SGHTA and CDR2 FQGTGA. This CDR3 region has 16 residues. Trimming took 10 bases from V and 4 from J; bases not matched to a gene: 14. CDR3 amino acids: CATYKRLAGNYNEQFF. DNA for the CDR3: TGTGCCACGTACAAACGGCTAGCGGGGAATTACAATGAGCAGTTCTTC. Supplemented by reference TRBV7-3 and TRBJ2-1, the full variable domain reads GAGVSQTPSNKVTEKGKYVELRCDPISGHTALYWYRQSLGQGPEFLIYFQGTGAADDSGLPNDRFFAVRPEGSVSTLKIQRTERGDSAVYLCATYKRLAGNYNEQFFGPGTRLTVL.

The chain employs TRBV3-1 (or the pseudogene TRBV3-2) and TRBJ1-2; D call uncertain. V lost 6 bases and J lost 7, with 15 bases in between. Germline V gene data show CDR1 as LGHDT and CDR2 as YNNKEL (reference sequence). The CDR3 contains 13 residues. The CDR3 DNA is TGTGCCAGCAGTCCCGGGGAGGTTGGTGGCTACACCTTC. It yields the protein CASSPGEVGGYTF.

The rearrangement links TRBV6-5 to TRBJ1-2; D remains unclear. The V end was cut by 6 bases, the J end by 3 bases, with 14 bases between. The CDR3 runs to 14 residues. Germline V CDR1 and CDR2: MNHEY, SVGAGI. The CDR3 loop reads CASSAGLRYYGYTF. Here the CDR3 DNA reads TGTGCCAGCAGCGCCGGACTTCGGTACTATGGCTACACCTTC.

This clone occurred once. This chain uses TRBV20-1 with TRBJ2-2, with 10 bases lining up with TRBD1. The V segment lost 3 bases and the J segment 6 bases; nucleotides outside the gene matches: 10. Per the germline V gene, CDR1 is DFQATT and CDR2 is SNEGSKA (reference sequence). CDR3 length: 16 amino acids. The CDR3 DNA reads TGCAGTGCTAGTACTCCGGGACAGGGGTTTCCCGGGGAGCTGTTTTTT. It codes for CSASTPGQGFPGELFF.

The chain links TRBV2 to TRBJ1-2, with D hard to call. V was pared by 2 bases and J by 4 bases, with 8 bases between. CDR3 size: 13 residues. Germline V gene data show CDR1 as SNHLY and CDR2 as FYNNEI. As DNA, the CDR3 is TGTGCCAGCAGTGAAATGGGCAGCTATGGCTACACCTTC. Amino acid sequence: CASSEMGSYGYTF.

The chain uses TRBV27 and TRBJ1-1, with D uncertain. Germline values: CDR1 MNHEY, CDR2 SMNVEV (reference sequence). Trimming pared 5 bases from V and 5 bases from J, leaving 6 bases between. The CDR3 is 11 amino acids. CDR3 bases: TGTGCCAGCAGTAGAGGGACTGAAGCTTTCTTT. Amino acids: CASSRGTEAFF.

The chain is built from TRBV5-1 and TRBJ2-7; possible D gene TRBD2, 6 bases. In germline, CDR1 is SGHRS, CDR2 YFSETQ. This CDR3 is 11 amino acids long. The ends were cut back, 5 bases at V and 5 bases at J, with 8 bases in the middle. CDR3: CASRGEDEQYF. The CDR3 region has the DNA TGCGCCAGCAGGGGGGAGGACGAGCAGTACTTC. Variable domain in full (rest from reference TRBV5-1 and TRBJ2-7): KAGVTQTPRYLIKTRGQQVTLSCSPISGHRSVSWYQQTPGQGLQFLFEYFSETQRNKGNFPGRFSGRQFSNSRSEMNVSTLELGDSALYLCASRGEDEQYFGPGTRLTVT.

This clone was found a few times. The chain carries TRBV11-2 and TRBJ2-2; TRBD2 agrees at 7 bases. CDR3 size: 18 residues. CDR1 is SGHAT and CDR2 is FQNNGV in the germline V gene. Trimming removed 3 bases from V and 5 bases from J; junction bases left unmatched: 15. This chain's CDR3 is CASSLGRPSAGWTGELFF. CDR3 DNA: TGTGCCAGCAGCTTGGGAAGGCCCTCAGCGGGGTGGACCGGGGAGCTGTTTTTT. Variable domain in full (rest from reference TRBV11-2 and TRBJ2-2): EAGVAQSPRYKIIEKRQSVAFWCNPISGHATLYWYQQILGQGPKLLIQFQNNGVVDDSQLPKDRFSAERLKGVDSTLKIQPAKLEDSAVYLCASSLGRPSAGWTGELFFGEGSRLTVL.

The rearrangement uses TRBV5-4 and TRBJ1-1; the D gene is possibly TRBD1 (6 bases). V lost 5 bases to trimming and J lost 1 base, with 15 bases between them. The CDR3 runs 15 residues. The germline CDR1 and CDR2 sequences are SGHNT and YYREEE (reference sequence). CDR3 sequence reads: CASSPTGRANTEAFF. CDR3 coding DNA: TGTGCCAGCAGTCCTACAGGGAGGGCGAACACTGAAGCTTTCTTT.

The CDR3 is CASSLALADAYEQYF. In DNA form, the CDR3 reads TGTGCCAGCAGCTTAGCGCTGGCGGATGCCTACGAGCAGTACTTC. The chain uses TRBV7-8 and TRBJ2-7; no clear D. Germline V gives CDR1 SGHVS, CDR2 FQNEAQ. V lost 0 bases to trimming and J lost 2 bases, with 11 bases between them. This CDR3 is 15 amino acids long.

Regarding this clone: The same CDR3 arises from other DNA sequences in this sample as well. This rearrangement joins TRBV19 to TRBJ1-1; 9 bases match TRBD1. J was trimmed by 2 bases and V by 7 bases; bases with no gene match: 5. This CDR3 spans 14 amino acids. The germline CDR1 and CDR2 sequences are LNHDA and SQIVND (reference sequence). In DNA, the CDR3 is TGTGCCAGTACCCCGGGACAGGGAAACACTGAAGCTTTCTTT. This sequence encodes CASTPGQGNTEAFF.

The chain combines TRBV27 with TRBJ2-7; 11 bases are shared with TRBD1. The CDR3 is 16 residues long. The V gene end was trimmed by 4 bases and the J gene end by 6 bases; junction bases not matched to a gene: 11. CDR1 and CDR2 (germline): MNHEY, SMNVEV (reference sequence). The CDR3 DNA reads TGTGCCAGCAGTTCTCCTGCGGGACAGGGGGGTGGCGAGCAGTACTTC. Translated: CASSSPAGQGGGEQYF.

The CDR3 bases are TGTGCCAGCAGTGTGGCCGCAGGGGCGGGCTATGGCTACACCTTC. Translation gives CASSVAAGAGYGYTF. The chain joins TRBV2 to TRBJ1-2, with D tentatively TRBD1 (6 bases). Germline V lookup: CDR1 SNHLY, CDR2 FYNNEI. The CDR3 is 15 amino acids. Between the trimmed V and J ends, which lost 4 bases and 4 bases, there was a span of 16 bases.

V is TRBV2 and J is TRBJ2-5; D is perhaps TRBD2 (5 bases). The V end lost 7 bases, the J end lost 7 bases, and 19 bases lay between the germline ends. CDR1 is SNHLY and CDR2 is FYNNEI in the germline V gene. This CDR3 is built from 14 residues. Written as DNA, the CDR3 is TGTGCCAGCAATGACGGGGTCAAGTGGGGGACCCAGTACTTC. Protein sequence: CASNDGVKWGTQYF.

The DNA for the CDR3 is TGTGCCAGCAGCTTAGGCCCTGTGGCGGGCGGGGAGCTGTTTTTT. Translation gives CASSLGPVAGGELFF. The chain employs TRBV11-3 and TRBJ2-2, with a tentative D call TRBD2 (5 bases). The V end lost 1 base, the J end lost 7 bases, and 13 bases lay between the germline ends. The germline gives CDR1 SGHNT, CDR2 YENEEA. This CDR3 is built from 15 residues.

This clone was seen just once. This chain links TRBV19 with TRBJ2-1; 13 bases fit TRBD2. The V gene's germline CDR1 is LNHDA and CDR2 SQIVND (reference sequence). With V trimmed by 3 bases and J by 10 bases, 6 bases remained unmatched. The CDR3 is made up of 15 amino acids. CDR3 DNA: TGTGCCAGTAGTATCGGACTAGCGGGGGCGTCCGAGCAGTTCTTC. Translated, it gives CASSIGLAGASEQFF.

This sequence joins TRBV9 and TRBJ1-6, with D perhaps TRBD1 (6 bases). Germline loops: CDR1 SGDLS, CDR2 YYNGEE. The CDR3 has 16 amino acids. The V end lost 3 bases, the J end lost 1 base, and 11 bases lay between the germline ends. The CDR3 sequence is CASSADSRSYNSPLHF. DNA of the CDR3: TGTGCCAGCAGCGCGGACAGTAGATCCTATAATTCACCCCTCCACTTT.